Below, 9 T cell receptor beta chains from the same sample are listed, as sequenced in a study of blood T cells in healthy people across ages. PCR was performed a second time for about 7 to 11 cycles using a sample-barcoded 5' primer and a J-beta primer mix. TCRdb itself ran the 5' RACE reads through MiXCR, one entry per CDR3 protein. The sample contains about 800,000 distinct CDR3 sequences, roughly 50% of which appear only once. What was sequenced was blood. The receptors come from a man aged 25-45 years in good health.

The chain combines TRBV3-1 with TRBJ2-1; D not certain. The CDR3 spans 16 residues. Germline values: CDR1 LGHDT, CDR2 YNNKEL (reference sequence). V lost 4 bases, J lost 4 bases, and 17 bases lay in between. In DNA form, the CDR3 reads TGTGCCAGCAGCCCGCAACAACGGACGGATTACAATGAGCAGTTCTTC. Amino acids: CASSPQQRTDYNEQFF.

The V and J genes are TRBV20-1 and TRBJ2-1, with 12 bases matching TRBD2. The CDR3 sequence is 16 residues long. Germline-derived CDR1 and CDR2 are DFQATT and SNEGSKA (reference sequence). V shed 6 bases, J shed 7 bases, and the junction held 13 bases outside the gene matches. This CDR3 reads CSAEPLLAGGLNEQFF. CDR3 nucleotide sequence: TGCAGTGCCGAACCCTTACTAGCGGGAGGACTTAATGAGCAGTTCTTC.

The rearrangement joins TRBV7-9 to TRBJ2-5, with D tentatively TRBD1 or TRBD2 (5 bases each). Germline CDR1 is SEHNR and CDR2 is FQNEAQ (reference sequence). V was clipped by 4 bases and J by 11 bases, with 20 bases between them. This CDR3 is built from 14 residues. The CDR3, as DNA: TGTGCCAGCAGCTCCCGGGACCTGCCGGGTGAGCAGTACTTC. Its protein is CASSSRDLPGEQYF.

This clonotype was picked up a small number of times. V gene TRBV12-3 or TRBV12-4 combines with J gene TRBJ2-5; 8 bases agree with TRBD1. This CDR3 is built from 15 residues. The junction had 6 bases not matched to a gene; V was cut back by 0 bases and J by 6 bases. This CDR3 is CASSLARTGPKTQYF. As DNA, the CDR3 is TGTGCCAGCAGTTTAGCGCGGACAGGGCCCAAGACCCAGTACTTC.

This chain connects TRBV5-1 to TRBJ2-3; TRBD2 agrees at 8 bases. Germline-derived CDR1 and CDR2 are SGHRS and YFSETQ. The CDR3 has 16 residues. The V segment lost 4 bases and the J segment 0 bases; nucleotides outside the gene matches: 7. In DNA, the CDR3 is TGCGCCAGCAGCGTTCCGGTAGCGGGAAGCACAGATACGCAGTATTTT. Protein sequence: CASSVPVAGSTDTQYF. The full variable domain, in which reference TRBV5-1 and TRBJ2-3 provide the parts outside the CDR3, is KAGVTQTPRYLIKTRGQQVTLSCSPISGHRSVSWYQQTPGQGLQFLFEYFSETQRNKGNFPGRFSGRQFSNSRSEMNVSTLELGDSALYLCASSVPVAGSTDTQYFGPGTRLTVL.

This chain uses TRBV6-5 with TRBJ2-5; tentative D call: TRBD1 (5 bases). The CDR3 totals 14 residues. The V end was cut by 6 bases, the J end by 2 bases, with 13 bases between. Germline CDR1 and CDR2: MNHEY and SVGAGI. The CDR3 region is CASRYETAQETQYF. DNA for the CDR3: TGTGCCAGCAGATACGAGACAGCTCAAGAGACCCAGTACTTC.

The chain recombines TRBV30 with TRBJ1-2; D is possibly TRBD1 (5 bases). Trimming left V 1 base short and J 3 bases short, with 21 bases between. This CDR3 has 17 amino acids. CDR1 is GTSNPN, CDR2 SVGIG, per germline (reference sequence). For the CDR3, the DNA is TGTGCCTGGAGTGACTGGAGAGGGGAGATCCCTTACTATGGCTACACCTTC. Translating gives CAWSDWRGEIPYYGYTF.

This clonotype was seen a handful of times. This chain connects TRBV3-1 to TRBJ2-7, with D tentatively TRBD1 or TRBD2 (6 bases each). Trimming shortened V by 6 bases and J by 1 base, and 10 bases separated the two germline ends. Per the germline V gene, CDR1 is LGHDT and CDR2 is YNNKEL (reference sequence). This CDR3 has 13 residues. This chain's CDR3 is CASRKGGSYEQYF. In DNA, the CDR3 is TGTGCCAGCAGAAAGGGGGGATCCTACGAGCAGTACTTC.

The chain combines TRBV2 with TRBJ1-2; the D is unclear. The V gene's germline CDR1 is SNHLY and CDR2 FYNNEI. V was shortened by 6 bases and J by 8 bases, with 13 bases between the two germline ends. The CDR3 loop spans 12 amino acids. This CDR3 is CASSATELGYTF. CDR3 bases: TGTGCCAGCAGCGCAACGGAACTAGGCTACACCTTC.